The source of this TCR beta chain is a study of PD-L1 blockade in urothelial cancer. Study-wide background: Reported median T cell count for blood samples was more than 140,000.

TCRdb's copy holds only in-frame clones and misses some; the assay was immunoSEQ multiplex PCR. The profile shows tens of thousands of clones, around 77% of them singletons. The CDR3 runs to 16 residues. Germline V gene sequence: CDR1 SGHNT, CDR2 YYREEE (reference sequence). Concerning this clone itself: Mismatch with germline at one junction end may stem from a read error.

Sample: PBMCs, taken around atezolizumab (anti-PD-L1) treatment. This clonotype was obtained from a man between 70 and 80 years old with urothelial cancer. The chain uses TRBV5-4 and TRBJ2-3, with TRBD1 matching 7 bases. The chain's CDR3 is CASSLETGRFTDTQYF. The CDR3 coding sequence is TGCGCCAGCAGCCTCGAGACAGGGCGATTCACAGATACGCAGTATTTT.